This T cell receptor beta chain originates from a study of shared clonotypes between healthy human individuals. General observations from the study: Limitation of the genetic and exposure-history diversity represented came from the few donors.

Details on this clone: Its antigen is currently unknown.

Trimming at V came to 5 bases and at J to 9 bases, leaving 14 bases not matched to a gene. This CDR3 contains 14 residues. Germline V lookup: CDR1 GTSNPN, CDR2 SVGIG (reference sequence). Unsorted samples relied on 80 million to 95 million PBMCs, which served as the source of genomic DNA. The material for each subset, its genomic DNA, was split evenly across several immunoSEQ plates. The sequenced material, unsorted PBMC DNA, was run on ten immunoSEQ deep assay plates. Generated by immunoSEQ multiplex PCR, the TCRdb table keeps only in-frame clones and is missing some. The sample has 490,000 or so clones, 75% to 85% seen once.

The specimen sequenced was PBMCs. This TCR came from a woman between 40 and 55 years old in good health. Some clones in this sample may be carry-over from other donors' samples. V is TRBV30 and J is TRBJ2-7; 9 bases map to TRBD1. CDR3 amino acids: CAWGPWGQGLGQYF. The CDR3 DNA reads TGTGCCTGGGGCCCTTGGGGACAGGGTCTAGGGCAGTACTTC.